These 3 T cell receptor beta chains were sequenced from one sample in a study of shared clonotypes between healthy human individuals. Repertoires were generated with immunoSEQ multiplex PCR, while TCRdb's copy carries only in-frame clones and drops some. The sample shows about half a million clones, over 70% of them seen only once. The sample consisted of PBMCs. These TCRs come from a woman in her thirties or forties in good health. Some clones in this sample may be carry-over from other donors' samples.

Details on this clone: A read error likely explains this, since a far larger clone differs by one base. The identical CDR3 is also encoded by other nucleotide sequences in the sample. The V gene is TRBV18, the J gene TRBJ1-5; D is ambiguous. V lost 6 bases to trimming and J lost 7 bases, with 16 bases between them. CDR1 and CDR2 from the germline V gene are KGHSH and LQKENI. The CDR3 contains 14 residues. CDR3 coding DNA: TGTGCCAGCTCTCCTCCGGGTGCAGAGCAGCCCCAGCATTTT. Translation: CASSPPGAEQPQHF.

The V call is TRBV4-1, the J call TRBJ2-1, with TRBD2 matching 15 bases. Germline trimming cut 4 bases from V and 1 base from J; bases unmatched to any gene: 5. From germline, CDR1 is MGHRA and CDR2 YSYEKL. The CDR3 length is 18 residues. Here the CDR3 DNA reads TGCGCCAGCAGCCCGGGACTAGCGGGAGGTGGATCCTACAATGAGCAGTTCTTC. Protein sequence: CASSPGLAGGGSYNEQFF.

V usage is TRBV7-9 and J usage is TRBJ2-1, with unresolved D. Germline CDR1 is SEHNR and CDR2 is FQNEAQ (reference sequence). The CDR3 has 11 residues. V shed 5 bases and J shed 8 bases, with 7 bases lying between them. The CDR3 loop is CASSTLHEQFF. The CDR3 region has the DNA TGTGCCAGCAGCACCTTGCATGAGCAGTTCTTC.